This T cell receptor (beta chain) was sequenced for a study of neoadjuvant anti-PD-1 for oral cavity cancer. Study overall: Around day 43, patients without progression received a fourth nivolumab dose before surgery.

TCRdb keeps only in-frame clones here, not all; method: immunoSEQ multiplex PCR. The data hold about 72,000 clones, with around 88% observed a single time. Concerning this clone itself: Antigen specificity is unknown.

CDR1 and CDR2 from the germline V gene are SEHNR and FQNEAQ (reference sequence). V was pared by 10 bases and J by 5 bases, with 10 bases of the junction left unmatched. The CDR3 spans 13 residues. Patients had HPV-negative, locally advanced oral cavity squamous cell carcinoma. Analysis of PBMCs was direct, with no culture step. Whole-study findings and limits: Pretreatment Treg/Th17 ratio correlated inversely with post-treatment tumor clonality.

The rearrangement links TRBV7-9 to TRBJ1-1; 7 bases are a match to TRBD1. The TCR was taken from a person aged 35-79 years with oral cavity squamous cell carcinoma. This material consisted of PBMCs, taken before nivolumab (anti-PD-1) treatment. The DNA for the CDR3 is TGTGCCACCGAGAGGGCAGGGGGTACTGAAGCTTTCTTT. This codes for CATERAGGTEAFF.